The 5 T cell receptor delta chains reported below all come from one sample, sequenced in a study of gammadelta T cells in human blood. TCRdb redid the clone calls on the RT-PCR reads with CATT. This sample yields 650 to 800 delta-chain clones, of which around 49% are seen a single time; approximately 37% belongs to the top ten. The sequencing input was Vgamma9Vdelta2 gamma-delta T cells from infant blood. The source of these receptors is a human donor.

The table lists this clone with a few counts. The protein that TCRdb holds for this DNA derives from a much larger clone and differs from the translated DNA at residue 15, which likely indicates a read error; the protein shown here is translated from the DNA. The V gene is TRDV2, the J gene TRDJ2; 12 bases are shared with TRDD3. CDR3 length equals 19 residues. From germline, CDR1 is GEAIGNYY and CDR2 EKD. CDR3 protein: CACDPVGLLGDTLTVQLFF. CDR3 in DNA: TGTGCCTGTGACCCCGTGGGGTTACTGGGGGATACTTTGACAGTACAACTCTTCTTT.

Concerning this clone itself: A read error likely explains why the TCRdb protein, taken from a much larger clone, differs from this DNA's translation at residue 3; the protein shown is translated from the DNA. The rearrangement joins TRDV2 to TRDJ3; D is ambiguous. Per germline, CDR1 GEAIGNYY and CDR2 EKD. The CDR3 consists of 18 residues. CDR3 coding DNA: TGTGCCCGTGACACCGTACAAGTCAGCTCCTGGGACACCCGACAGATGTTTTTC. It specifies CARDTVQVSSWDTRQMFF.

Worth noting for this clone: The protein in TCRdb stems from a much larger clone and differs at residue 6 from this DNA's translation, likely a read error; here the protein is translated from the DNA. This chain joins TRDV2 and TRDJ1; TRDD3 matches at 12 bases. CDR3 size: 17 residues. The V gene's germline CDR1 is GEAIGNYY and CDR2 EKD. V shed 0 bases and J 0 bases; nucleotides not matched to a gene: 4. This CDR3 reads CACDTILGDTHTDKLIF. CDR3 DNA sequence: TGTGCCTGTGACACCATACTGGGGGATACCCACACCGATAAACTCATCTTT.

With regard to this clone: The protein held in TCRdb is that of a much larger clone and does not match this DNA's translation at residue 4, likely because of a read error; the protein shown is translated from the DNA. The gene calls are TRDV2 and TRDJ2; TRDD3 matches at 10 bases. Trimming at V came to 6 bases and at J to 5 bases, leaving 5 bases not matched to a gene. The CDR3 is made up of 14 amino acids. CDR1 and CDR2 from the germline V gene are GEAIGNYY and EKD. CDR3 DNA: TGTGCCTGTAACATACTGGGGGATACAGCACAACTCTTCTTT. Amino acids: CACNILGDTAQLFF.

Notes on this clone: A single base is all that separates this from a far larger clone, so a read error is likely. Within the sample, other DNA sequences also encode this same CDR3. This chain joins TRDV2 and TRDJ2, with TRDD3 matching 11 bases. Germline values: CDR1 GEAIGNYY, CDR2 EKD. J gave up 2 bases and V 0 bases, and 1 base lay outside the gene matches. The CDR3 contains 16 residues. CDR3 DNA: TGTGCCTGTGACACCGTGGGGGATACGTTGACAGCACAACTCTTCTTT. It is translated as CACDTVGDTLTAQLFF.